Following are 27 T cell receptor beta chains from one sample sequenced in a study of beta chain features in type 1 diabetes. All of the isolated RNA was reverse transcribed, so expressed TCRB transcripts were sequenced. Libraries were prepared by immunoSEQ multiplex PCR; TCRdb keeps only in-frame clonotypes and omits some of them. The sample yields roughly 450,000 clones, roughly 11% seen once. The sequenced sample consisted of naive CD4+ T cells from blood. The receptors here all came from a woman under 30 in good health.

The chain couples TRBV9 to TRBJ2-1; D is undetermined. Trimming stripped 3 bases from V and 0 bases from J, with 13 bases between. Germline V gives CDR1 SGDLS, CDR2 YYNGEE. This CDR3 is 16 amino acids long. CDR3 DNA: TGTGCCAGCAGCGGTCCGGGCGGTAGCTCCTACAATGAGCAGTTCTTC. Protein sequence: CASSGPGGSSYNEQFF.

This sequence joins TRBV27 and TRBJ1-4, with D possibly matching TRBD1 (5 bases). This CDR3 is built from 13 residues. Per the germline V gene, CDR1 is MNHEY and CDR2 is SMNVEV (reference sequence). V lost 5 bases, J lost 7 bases, and 11 bases lay in between. DNA for the CDR3: TGTGCCAGCAGTGGGGGTTTGGGTGAAAAACTGTTTTTT. Translated, it gives CASSGGLGEKLFF. The full variable domain, with the rest looked up from reference TRBV27 and TRBJ1-4, is EAQVTQNPRYLITVTGKKLTVTCSQNMNHEYMSWYRQDPGLGLRQIYYSMNVEVTDKGDVPEGYKVSRKEKRNFPLILESPSPNQTSLYFCASSGGLGEKLFFGSGTQLSVL.

V gene TRBV4-1 combines with J gene TRBJ2-5, with 12 bases aligning to TRBD2. CDR1 and CDR2 from the germline V gene are MGHRA and YSYEKL. The CDR3 runs to 16 residues. V was clipped by 2 bases and J by 5 bases; unmatched bases: 6. This CDR3 is CASSQTPSGGAETQYF. In nucleotides, the CDR3 is TGCGCCAGCAGCCAAACCCCTAGCGGGGGGGCTGAGACCCAGTACTTC.

The CDR3 protein is CASSLGQYTEAFF. The CDR3 nucleotides read TGTGCCAGCAGCCTGGGACAGTACACTGAAGCTTTCTTT. This sequence joins TRBV7-2 and TRBJ1-1; 7 positions match TRBD1. The germline gives CDR1 SGHTA, CDR2 FQGNSA. Germline trimming cut 5 bases from V and 3 bases from J; bases unmatched to any gene: 3. The CDR3 extends over 13 amino acids.

This clone came up a few times. The V call is TRBV5-1, the J call TRBJ2-7; TRBD1 matches at 8 bases. Germline V gene lookup returns CDR1 SGHRS and CDR2 YFSETQ. The V segment lost 0 bases and the J segment 6 bases; nucleotides outside the gene matches: 5. This CDR3 has 14 amino acids. The CDR3 DNA follows: TGCGCCAGCAGCTTGGACGGACAGGGCTCCGAGCAGTACGTC. Its protein product is CASSLDGQGSEQYV.

Remarks on this clone: Other DNA sequences in this sample translate to the same CDR3. The chain joins TRBV9 to TRBJ2-1, with TRBD1 as a possible D gene (6 bases). CDR1 is SGDLS and CDR2 is YYNGEE in the germline V gene. The CDR3 runs 15 residues. The V and J ends lost 3 bases and 0 bases respectively, with 10 bases between them. The CDR3 coding sequence is TGTGCCAGCAGCGCACAGGGCAGCTCCTACAATGAGCAGTTCTTC. This codes for CASSAQGSSYNEQFF.

This clone has more than one count but fewer than ten. The rearrangement uses TRBV6-5 and TRBJ2-6; D remains ambiguous. Trimming removed 9 bases at V and 0 bases at J, with 6 bases between. The CDR3 is made up of 13 amino acids. The germline V gene has CDR1 MNHEY and CDR2 SVGAGI. CDR3 sequence (DNA): TGTGCCAGTAAACTCTCTGGGGCCAACGTCCTGACTTTC. Residues: CASKLSGANVLTF.

This clone has a handful of counts. The V call is TRBV5-4, the J call TRBJ1-2, with 10 bases fitting TRBD1. The V segment lost 4 bases and the J segment 2 bases; nucleotides outside the gene matches: 5. This CDR3 comprises 15 residues. Germline CDR1 reads SGHNT; CDR2 reads YYREEE (reference sequence). The CDR3 bases are TGTGCCAGCAGCGATTCGGGACAGGGGAACTATGGCTACACCTTC. Translated: CASSDSGQGNYGYTF.

This clone was counted only a few times. V gene TRBV4-3 combines with J gene TRBJ1-2, with a weak D call TRBD1 (6 bases). V lost 0 bases and J 8 bases, leaving 16 bases between the germline ends. This CDR3 has 15 residues. Germline CDR1 and CDR2: LGHNA and YSLEER. The CDR3 reads CASSQEGQPSRGYTF. In nucleotides, the CDR3 is TGCGCCAGCAGCCAAGAAGGACAGCCTTCAAGAGGCTACACCTTC.

This clone was observed a few times. The chain is built from TRBV7-2 and TRBJ1-2; 9 bases match TRBD1. Germline V gives CDR1 SGHTA, CDR2 FQGNSA. The CDR3 is 14 residues long. V lost 5 bases to trimming and J lost 4 bases; unmatched junction nucleotides: 5. The CDR3, as DNA: TGTGCCAGCAGCCCCGGGACAGGGATCTATGGCTACACCTTC. It translates to CASSPGTGIYGYTF.

CDR3 nucleotides: TGTGCCAGCAGTTCGGGACGGTCCATAGGTACGCAGTATTTT. Translating it yields CASSSGRSIGTQYF. The chain joins TRBV7-9 to TRBJ2-3; D may match TRBD1 or TRBD2 (5 bases each). Trimming shortened V by 6 bases and J by 8 bases, and 18 bases separated the two germline ends. The CDR3 extends over 14 amino acids. Germline CDR1 SEHNR, CDR2 FQNEAQ (reference sequence). The full variable domain, rest sourced from reference TRBV7-9 and TRBJ2-3, is DTGVSQNPRHKITKRGQNVTFRCDPISEHNRLYWYRQTLGQGPEFLTYFQNEAQLEKSRLLSDRFSAERPKGSFSTLEIQRTEQGDSAMYLCASSSGRSIGTQYFGPGTRLTVL.

This clone has only a few counts. This chain joins TRBV19 and TRBJ1-5, with D possibly being TRBD1 (6 bases). In germline, CDR1 is LNHDA, CDR2 SQIVND (reference sequence). The length of the CDR3 is 15 residues. V was pared by 4 bases and J by 0 bases, with 10 bases between. The DNA for the CDR3 is TGTGCCAGTAGTAGTAGGACAGATAGCAATCAGCCCCAGCATTTT. It encodes CASSSRTDSNQPQHF.

This clone has more than one count but fewer than ten. The J gene is TRBJ2-1, the V gene TRBV5-1; D uncertain. The CDR3 is made up of 15 amino acids. Germline assignment: CDR1 SGHRS and CDR2 YFSETQ. V lost 0 bases and J lost 0, with 7 bases in between. Here the CDR3 reads CASSLEESSYNEQFF. CDR3 nucleotide sequence: TGCGCCAGCAGCTTGGAGGAGAGCTCCTACAATGAGCAGTTCTTC.

This clone turned up a few times. J is TRBJ2-7 and V is TRBV6-5, with D maybe TRBD1 (5 bases). V dropped 6 bases and J dropped 3 bases, with 9 bases sitting between them. Germline V gives CDR1 MNHEY, CDR2 SVGAGI. The CDR3 runs to 12 residues. The DNA of the CDR3 is TGTGCCAGCAGCTGGACAAGCTACGAGCAGTACGTC. Its translation is CASSWTSYEQYV.

The chain carries TRBV5-1 and TRBJ2-3; D gene unclear. Germline-derived CDR1 and CDR2 are SGHRS and YFSETQ. CDR3 size: 12 residues. Trimming took 7 bases from V and 5 from J, leaving 11 bases between them. For the CDR3, the DNA is TGCGCCAGCCGGCTACTTCGAGATACGCAGTATTTT. This translates into CASRLLRDTQYF. The whole variable domain, filled in from reference TRBV5-1 and TRBJ2-3, reads KAGVTQTPRYLIKTRGQQVTLSCSPISGHRSVSWYQQTPGQGLQFLFEYFSETQRNKGNFPGRFSGRQFSNSRSEMNVSTLELGDSALYLCASRLLRDTQYFGPGTRLTVL.

This clone showed up just a few times. This chain connects TRBV19 to TRBJ2-7, with D possibly called TRBD1 or TRBD2 (5 bases each). Germline CDR1 LNHDA, CDR2 SQIVND (reference sequence). With 2 bases removed from V and 2 bases from J, the gap between germline ends came to 13 bases. This CDR3 has 15 amino acids. CDR3 amino acids: CASSIRGDRAYEQYF. Here the CDR3 DNA reads TGTGCCAGTAGTATACGAGGGGACCGTGCCTACGAGCAGTACTTC.

V usage is TRBV30 and J usage is TRBJ2-1, with a possible D match to TRBD2 (8 bases). The CDR3 loop spans 18 amino acids. Trimming cost V 4 bases and J 9 bases, with 31 bases left between them. CDR1 and CDR2 from the germline V gene are GTSNPN and SVGIG (reference sequence). The DNA for the CDR3 is TGTGCCTGGATCGGCCCAGCGGCCCGGGAGGGGGCACACGGTGAGCAGTTCTTC. Translated, it gives CAWIGPAAREGAHGEQFF. The whole variable domain, remainder taken from reference TRBV30 and TRBJ2-1, is SQTIHQWPATLVQPVGSPLSLECTVEGTSNPNLYWYRQAAGRGLQLLFYSVGIGQISSEVPQNLSASRPQDRQFILSSKKLLLSDSGFYLCAWIGPAAREGAHGEQFFGPGTRLTVL.

This clone came up a few times. The rearrangement joins TRBV4-2 to TRBJ2-5; tentatively, D is TRBD1 (5 bases). The CDR3 has 13 residues. CDR1 LGHNA and CDR2 YNFKEQ come from the germline V gene. Trimming pared 0 bases from V and 5 bases from J, leaving 7 bases between. The CDR3 loop reads CASSQEGVETQYF. CDR3 nucleotides: TGTGCCAGCAGCCAAGAAGGGGTCGAGACCCAGTACTTC.

The rearrangement uses TRBV4-3 and TRBJ1-5; D not resolved. The CDR3 has 15 residues. Trimming cost V 3 bases and J 2 bases, with 11 bases left between them. Per germline, CDR1 LGHNA and CDR2 YSLEER. In nucleotides, the CDR3 is TGCGCCAGCAGCCATGGGAGGCGAGGCAATCAGCCCCAGCATTTT. Protein: CASSHGRRGNQPQHF.

The genes are TRBV25-1 and TRBJ1-4; D uncertain. V was cut by 2 bases and J by 5 bases, with 12 bases left in between. The CDR3 extends over 15 amino acids. Per germline, CDR1 MGHDK and CDR2 SYGVNS. Written as DNA, the CDR3 is TGTGCCAGCAGTGAACGTAGGAGCCGCAATGAAAAACTGTTTTTT. Amino acids: CASSERRSRNEKLFF. The variable domain in full, completed from reference TRBV25-1 and TRBJ1-4, reads EADIYQTPRYLVIGTGKKITLECSQTMGHDKMYWYQQDPGMELHLIHYSYGVNSTEKGDLSSESTVSRIRTEHFPLTLESARPSHTSQYLCASSERRSRNEKLFFGSGTQLSVL.

There are many counts of this clone. The same CDR3 can be traced to other DNA sequences in this sample. The chain carries TRBV28 and TRBJ1-2; D unclear. V lost 3 bases, J lost 4 bases, and 3 bases lay in between. The germline V gene has CDR1 MDHEN and CDR2 SYDVKM. The CDR3 sequence is 11 residues long. The CDR3 sequence: CASSFGYGYTF. CDR3 DNA sequence: TGTGCCAGCAGTTTCGGCTATGGCTACACCTTC.

This clone was detected only a few times. The chain links TRBV2 to TRBJ2-2; 7 positions agree with TRBD1. Losses at the gene ends were 7 bases for V and 9 bases for J; bases not matched to a gene: 8. The length of the CDR3 is 13 residues. Germline CDR1 reads SNHLY; CDR2 reads FYNNEI. CDR3 DNA: TGTGCCAGCAAACAGACAGGGATCCGGGAGCTGTTTTTT. Translating it yields CASKQTGIRELFF.

A few counts support this clone. The chain combines TRBV7-9 with TRBJ2-5; TRBD1 agrees at 9 bases. The V segment lost 8 bases and the J segment 1 base; nucleotides outside the gene matches: 5. Germline loops: CDR1 SEHNR, CDR2 FQNEAQ (reference sequence). The CDR3 length is 14 residues. The CDR3 loop is CASSGTGSQETQYF. CDR3 sequence (DNA): TGTGCCAGCTCCGGGACAGGGTCCCAAGAGACCCAGTACTTC. Together with reference TRBV7-9 and TRBJ2-5, the CDR3 gives the full variable domain: DTGVSQNPRHKITKRGQNVTFRCDPISEHNRLYWYRQTLGQGPEFLTYFQNEAQLEKSRLLSDRFSAERPKGSFSTLEIQRTEQGDSAMYLCASSGTGSQETQYFGPGTRLLVL.

This clone was counted between two and nine times. The chain recombines TRBV5-1 with TRBJ2-2; possibly TRBD1 or TRBD2 for D (5 bases each). Germline CDR1 reads SGHRS; CDR2 reads YFSETQ. V was trimmed by 1 base and J by 7 bases, leaving 14 bases between them. This CDR3 spans 15 amino acids. The CDR3 sequence is CASSLRDQNYGELFF. As DNA, the CDR3 is TGCGCCAGCAGCTTGAGGGACCAGAATTACGGGGAGCTGTTTTTT.

A few counts support this clone. The V gene is TRBV18, the J gene TRBJ2-3; weak D call: TRBD2 (6 bases). V was clipped by 6 bases and J by 4 bases, with 17 bases between them. Per the germline V gene, CDR1 is KGHSH and CDR2 is LQKENI. This CDR3 is built from 15 residues. CDR3 DNA sequence: TGTGCCAGCTCGAACCGTGGGGGAGGACCAGATACGCAGTATTTT. This encodes CASSNRGGGPDTQYF.

This clone was seen a handful of times. The CDR3 bases are TGTGCCAGCAGCTCGTTTCTGGAGACCCAGTACTTC. The encoded protein is CASSSFLETQYF. This chain connects TRBV11-3 to TRBJ2-5, with D unclear. CDR3 length: 12 amino acids. CDR1 SGHNT and CDR2 YENEEA come from the germline V gene. V lost 4 bases and J 5 bases, leaving 8 bases between the germline ends. Full variable domain (missing parts from reference TRBV11-3 and TRBJ2-5): EAGVVQSPRYKIIEKKQPVAFWCNPISGHNTLYWYLQNLGQGPELLIRYENEEAVDDSQLPKDRFSAERLKGVDSTLKIQPAELGDSAVYLCASSSFLETQYFGPGTRLLVL.

The chain links TRBV29-1 to TRBJ2-7; D possibly corresponds to TRBD2 (6 bases). This CDR3 is built from 12 residues. With 3 bases removed from V and 6 bases from J, the gap between germline ends came to 12 bases. Germline lookup yields CDR1 SQVTM and CDR2 ANQGSEA. The CDR3 sequence is CSVDTSTGEQYF. DNA for the CDR3: TGCAGCGTTGACACTAGCACGGGCGAGCAGTACTTC.